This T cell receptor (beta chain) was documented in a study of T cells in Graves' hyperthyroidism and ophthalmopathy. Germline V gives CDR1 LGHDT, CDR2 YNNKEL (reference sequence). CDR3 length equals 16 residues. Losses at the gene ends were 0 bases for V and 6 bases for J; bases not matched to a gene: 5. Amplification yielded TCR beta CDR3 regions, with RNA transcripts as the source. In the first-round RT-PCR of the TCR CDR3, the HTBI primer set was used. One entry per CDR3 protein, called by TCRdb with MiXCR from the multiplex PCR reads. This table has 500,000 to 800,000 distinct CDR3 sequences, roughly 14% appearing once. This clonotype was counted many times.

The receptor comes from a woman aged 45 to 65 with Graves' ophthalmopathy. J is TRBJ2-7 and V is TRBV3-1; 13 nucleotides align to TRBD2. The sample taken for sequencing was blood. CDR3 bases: TGTGCCAGCAGCCAAGATTCGGGACTAGCGGGAAGCGAGCAGTACTTC. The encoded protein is CASSQDSGLAGSEQYF.